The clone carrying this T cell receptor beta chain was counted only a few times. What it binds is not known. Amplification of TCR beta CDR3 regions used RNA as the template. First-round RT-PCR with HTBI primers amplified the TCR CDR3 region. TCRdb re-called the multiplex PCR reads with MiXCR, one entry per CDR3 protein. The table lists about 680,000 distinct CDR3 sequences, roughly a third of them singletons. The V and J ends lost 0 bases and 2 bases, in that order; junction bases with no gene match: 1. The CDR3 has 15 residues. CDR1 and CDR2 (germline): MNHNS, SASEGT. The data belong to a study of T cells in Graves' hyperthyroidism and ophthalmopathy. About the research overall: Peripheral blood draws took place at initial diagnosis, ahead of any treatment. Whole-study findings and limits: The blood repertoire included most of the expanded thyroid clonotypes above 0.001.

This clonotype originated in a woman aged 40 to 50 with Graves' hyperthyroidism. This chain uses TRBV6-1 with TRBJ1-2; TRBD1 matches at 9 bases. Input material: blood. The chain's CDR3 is CASSEAGTGNYGYTF. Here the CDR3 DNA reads TGTGCCAGCAGTGAAGCGGGGACAGGGAACTATGGCTACACCTTC.